This TCR beta chain appears in the sequencing data of a study of regulatory T cells in long-lasting Graves disease. Overall study: Those with persistent Graves' disease had received antithyroid drugs for over 5 years with positive TSH receptor antibodies.

Time point defined: persistent/refractory GD, antithyroid drugs over 5 years with positive TRAb. There was RNA extracted from PBMCs, and the TCR library was made from it. This clonotype was seen many times. Germline V gene lookup returns CDR1 MDHEN and CDR2 SYDVKM. Deletions cut 5 bases from V and 6 bases from J, with 14 bases between. There are 13 residues in the CDR3. Assembly of TCR beta libraries relied on iRepertoire HTBI primers together with Arm-PCR of CDR3 regions. TCRdb independently ran MiXCR on the multiplex PCR reads; one entry per CDR3 protein. The table includes roughly 490,000 distinct CDR3 sequences, roughly 22% detected once.

The V gene is TRBV28, the J gene TRBJ2-7; no clear D. Material: peripheral blood mononuclear cells (PBMCs), obtained when the disease was refractory, from a patient treated with antithyroid drugs. This clonotype was obtained from a female donor with Graves disease. CDR3 nucleotide sequence: TGTGCCAGCAGTCCCCCGGGCTCGGTCGAGCAGTACTTC. Translating it yields CASSPPGSVEQYF.